These 20 T cell receptor beta chains were sequenced from one sample in a study of blood T cell repertoires in COVID-19. Repertoires were generated with immunoSEQ multiplex PCR, while TCRdb's copy carries only in-frame clones and drops some. The data show roughly 240,000 clones, 86% seen once. Sequencing was carried out using peripheral blood. These receptors came from a woman aged 80 or over with COVID-19, enrolled during active disease.

The rearrangement uses TRBV18 and TRBJ1-1; D is uncertain. Trimming left V 6 bases short and J 1 base short, with 15 bases between. This CDR3 region has 15 residues. In germline, CDR1 is KGHSH, CDR2 LQKENI. In DNA form, the CDR3 reads TGTGCCAGCTCGCCTACCGGGATGTCGAACACTGAAGCTTTCTTT. This translates into CASSPTGMSNTEAFF.

J is TRBJ2-5 and V is TRBV3-1 (or the pseudogene TRBV3-2), with TRBD2 identical over 8 bases. CDR3 length: 15 amino acids. Germline V gene lookup returns CDR1 LGHDT and CDR2 YNNKEL (reference sequence). V was pared by 4 bases and J by 4 bases, with 8 bases of the junction left unmatched. The CDR3 reads CASSPQRGRVETQYF. In nucleotides, the CDR3 is TGTGCCAGCAGCCCCCAGCGGGGGAGGGTAGAGACCCAGTACTTC.

The chain couples TRBV5-1 to TRBJ1-1, with 9 bases aligning to TRBD1. This CDR3 comprises 14 residues. With 3 bases clipped from V and 5 bases from J, the junction kept 5 bases outside the gene matches. The germline CDR1 and CDR2 sequences are SGHRS and YFSETQ. CDR3 protein: CASSSGQGWTEAFF. The CDR3 nucleotides are TGCGCCAGCAGCTCGGGACAGGGTTGGACTGAAGCTTTCTTT.

This clone has just a few counts. The chain carries TRBV5-8 and TRBJ1-5; 7 nucleotides agree with TRBD1. The CDR3 consists of 16 residues. Germline assignment: CDR1 SGHTS and CDR2 YDEGEE. V lost 6 bases and J lost 3; bases outside the gene matches: 12. CDR3: CASIQTGAWDNQPQHF. As DNA, the CDR3 is TGTGCCAGCATCCAAACAGGGGCGTGGGACAATCAGCCCCAGCATTTT.

The chain has TRBV30 and TRBJ2-2, with D possibly matching TRBD1 (6 bases). V was cut by 4 bases and J by 6 bases, with 18 bases left in between. The CDR3 has 15 residues. CDR1 GTSNPN and CDR2 SVGIG come from the germline V gene (reference sequence). The CDR3 region has the DNA TGTGCCTGGACCAGGGGCGCCCCCGAGTCCGGGGAGCTGTTTTTT. Protein sequence: CAWTRGAPESGELFF.

The CDR3 DNA sequence: TGTGCCAGCAGAAATCCAGGGAACTATGGCTACACCTTC. Translating gives CASRNPGNYGYTF. The chain combines TRBV12-3 or TRBV12-4 with TRBJ1-2, with TRBD1 as a possible D gene (5 bases). The CDR3 runs to 13 residues. Trimming took off 6 bases at V and 2 bases at J, with 10 bases between the two ends.

This chain uses TRBV7-8 with TRBJ1-4; 10 positions agree with TRBD1. Germline-derived CDR1 and CDR2 are SGHVS and FQNEAQ. With V trimmed by 1 base and J by 8 bases, 4 bases remained unmatched. This CDR3 region has 15 residues. The CDR3 sequence: CASSLGGTGEEKLFF. CDR3 sequence (DNA): TGTGCCAGCAGCTTAGGAGGGACAGGGGAAGAAAAACTGTTTTTT. The complete variable domain, with remaining parts taken from reference TRBV7-8 and TRBJ1-4, reads GAGVSQSPRYKVAKRGQDVALRCDPISGHVSLFWYQQALGQGPEFLTYFQNEAQLDKSGLPSDRFFAERPEGSVSTLKIQRTQQEDSAVYLCASSLGGTGEEKLFFGSGTQLSVL.

A single count supports this clone. The genes are TRBV6-5 and TRBJ2-2; 9 bases map to TRBD1. Per germline, CDR1 MNHEY and CDR2 SVGAGI. The CDR3 length is 16 residues. The V gene end was trimmed by 2 bases and the J gene end by 5 bases; junction bases not matched to a gene: 6. CDR3 region: CASSYPRTGATGELFF. The CDR3 DNA reads as TGTGCCAGCAGTTACCCCAGGACAGGGGCAACCGGGGAGCTGTTTTTT.

The rearrangement links TRBV28 to TRBJ1-2, with 8 bases fitting TRBD1. This CDR3 comprises 14 residues. V lost 3 bases and J lost 4; bases outside the gene matches: 4. In germline, CDR1 is MDHEN, CDR2 SYDVKM. CDR3 sequence (DNA): TGTGCCAGCAGTTTTCGGACAGGGCGCTATGGCTACACCTTC. Amino acid sequence: CASSFRTGRYGYTF.

V usage is TRBV27 and J usage is TRBJ1-2; D is ambiguous. CDR3 length: 13 residues. Germline V gives CDR1 MNHEY, CDR2 SMNVEV (reference sequence). V was cut by 1 base and J by 8 bases, with 11 bases left in between. The DNA for the CDR3 is TGTGCCAGCAGTTTATACGGCCTGGAGGGCTACACCTTC. Its translation: CASSLYGLEGYTF.

In this sample, this clone turned up a few times. J is TRBJ1-1 and V is TRBV6-5; the D gene is possibly TRBD1 (5 bases). This CDR3 spans 15 amino acids. Deletions cut 6 bases from V and 1 base from J, with 15 bases between. The V gene's germline CDR1 is MNHEY and CDR2 SVGAGI. CDR3 DNA: TGTGCCAGCAGATCCGGGGGTGAGGGGAACACTGAAGCTTTCTTT. Translated, it gives CASRSGGEGNTEAFF.

The rearrangement uses TRBV7-6 and TRBJ1-1, with D unresolved. Trimming left V 1 base short and J 7 bases short, with 13 bases between. This CDR3 has 14 amino acids. Germline V lookup: CDR1 SGHVS, CDR2 FNYEAQ. CDR3 sequence: CASSLDRHSSEAFF. For the CDR3, the DNA is TGTGCCAGCAGCTTAGACCGACACAGTAGTGAAGCTTTCTTT.

This clone occurred a few times. The chain links TRBV4-1 to TRBJ2-2, with 13 bases fitting TRBD2. The V gene's germline CDR1 is MGHRA and CDR2 YSYEKL. The CDR3 extends over 17 amino acids. The ends lost 1 base at V and 8 bases at J; junction bases unmatched: 7. The CDR3 is CASSQGPPGLAGGELFF. The CDR3 DNA follows: TGCGCCAGCAGCCAAGGCCCTCCGGGACTAGCGGGAGGGGAGCTGTTTTTT.

The chain recombines TRBV15 with TRBJ1-5; no clear D gene. The CDR3 extends over 15 amino acids. Germline V gene sequence: CDR1 LNHNV, CDR2 YYDKDF (reference sequence). Deletions cut 0 bases from V and 6 bases from J, with 12 bases between. CDR3 residues: CATSREGGKSQPQHF. Written as DNA, the CDR3 is TGTGCCACCAGCAGAGAGGGAGGGAAGAGTCAGCCCCAGCATTTT.

J is TRBJ1-4 and V is TRBV6-6, with D perhaps matching TRBD1 (5 bases). CDR1 is MNHNY, CDR2 SVGAGI, per germline (reference sequence). The V gene lost 7 bases and the J gene lost 5 bases, with 17 bases spanning the gap. This CDR3 contains 15 residues. The CDR3, as DNA: TGTGCCAGCACCGACGGGGGACGGGGGAATGAAAAACTGTTTTTT. It is translated as CASTDGGRGNEKLFF.

This rearrangement joins TRBV19 to TRBJ2-2; the match to TRBD2 covers 10 bases. This CDR3 contains 14 residues. After removal of 7 bases from V and 4 bases from J, the junction contained 3 bases not matched to a gene. Germline loops: CDR1 LNHDA, CDR2 SQIVND (reference sequence). CDR3 sequence (DNA): TGTGCCAGTAAAAGCGGGGGGGCCACCGGGGAGCTGTTTTTT. Its translation: CASKSGGATGELFF.

As DNA, the CDR3 is TGTGCCAGTAGTATTAAGAAGGGCATTGACAGTTCACCCCTCCACTTT. Translation gives CASSIKKGIDSSPLHF. The rearrangement uses TRBV19 and TRBJ1-6; weak D call: TRBD1 (5 bases). The V gene's germline CDR1 is LNHDA and CDR2 SQIVND (reference sequence). V lost 3 bases and J lost 9, with 18 bases in between. The length of the CDR3 is 16 residues.

The chain uses TRBV12-3 or TRBV12-4 and TRBJ2-5; possibly TRBD2 for D (5 bases). The CDR3 spans 12 residues. V lost 4 bases and J lost 10, with 13 bases in between. For the CDR3, the DNA is TGTGCCAGCAGTTCGCCGGGGTCCGGCCAGTACTTC. This gives the protein CASSSPGSGQYF.

As for this clone: Within the sample, other DNA sequences also encode this same CDR3. V gene TRBV6-5 combines with J gene TRBJ1-4, with D perhaps TRBD1 (5 bases). The V end was cut by 6 bases, the J end by 0 bases, with 8 bases between. The CDR3 length is 14 residues. CDR1 is MNHEY and CDR2 is SVGAGI in the germline V gene. The chain's CDR3 is CASSPTATNEKLFF. Here the CDR3 DNA reads TGTGCCAGCAGCCCGACAGCAACTAATGAAAAACTGTTTTTT.

The V gene is TRBV6-5, the J gene TRBJ1-4, with a weak D call TRBD1 (6 bases). V was clipped by 5 bases and J by 7 bases, with 14 bases between them. The V gene's germline CDR1 is MNHEY and CDR2 SVGAGI. The CDR3 extends over 14 amino acids. This CDR3 reads CASSRRGAVEKLFF. The CDR3 coding sequence is TGTGCCAGCAGTCGACGGGGGGCAGTTGAAAAACTGTTTTTT.